This T cell receptor beta chain emerged from a study of T-cell memory formation after mild COVID-19. In the study overall: TCR clusters were largely donor specific. Regarding the study as a whole: Second-wave clones peaking on day 37 lacked confirmed SARS-CoV-2 specificity. Clones that contracted from day 15 to 85 were balanced CD4/CD8, while later expanders leaned CD4+.

The CDR3 runs 14 residues. Trimming cost V 3 bases and J 0 bases, with 8 bases left between them. TCRdb re-derived calls from the 5' RACE reads in MiXCR, one entry per CDR3 protein. The repertoire holds some 300,000 distinct CDR3 sequences, with 20% to 25% as singletons. In its sample, this clonotype was seen a few times. Its antigen is currently unknown. Sequenced: PBMCs or a T cell subset sorted from them (not recorded which). The chain joins TRBV12-3 or TRBV12-4 to TRBJ1-1, with a tentative D call TRBD1 (5 bases). The source of this sequence is a man younger than 35 who had mild COVID-19 (a few samples of this study predate the infection). Cell type and time point are not known. CDR3 sequence (DNA): TGTGCCAGCAGTTTGGACAATTTGAACACTGAAGCTTTCTTT. It encodes CASSLDNLNTEAFF.